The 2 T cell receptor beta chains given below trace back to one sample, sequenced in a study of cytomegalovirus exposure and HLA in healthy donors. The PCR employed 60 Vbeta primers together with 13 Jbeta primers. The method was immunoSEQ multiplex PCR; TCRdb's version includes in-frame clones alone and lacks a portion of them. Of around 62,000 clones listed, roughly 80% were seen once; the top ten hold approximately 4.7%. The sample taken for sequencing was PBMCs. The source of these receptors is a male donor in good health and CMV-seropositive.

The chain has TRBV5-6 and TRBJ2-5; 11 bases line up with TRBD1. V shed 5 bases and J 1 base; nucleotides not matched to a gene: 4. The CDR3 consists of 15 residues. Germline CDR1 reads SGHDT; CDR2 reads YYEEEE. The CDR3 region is CASSMGQGVQETQYF. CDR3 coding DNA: TGTGCCAGCAGTATGGGACAGGGGGTCCAAGAGACCCAGTACTTC.

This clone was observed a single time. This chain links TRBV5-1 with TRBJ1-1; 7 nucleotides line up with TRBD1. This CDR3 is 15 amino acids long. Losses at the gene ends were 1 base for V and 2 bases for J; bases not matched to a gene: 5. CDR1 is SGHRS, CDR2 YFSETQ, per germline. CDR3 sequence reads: CASSLQDRVNTEAFF. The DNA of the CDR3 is TGCGCCAGCAGCTTGCAAGACAGGGTAAACACTGAAGCTTTCTTT.